The clone carrying this T cell receptor (beta chain) came up many times. Stated time point: newly diagnosed GD, antithyroid drugs for less than 3 months. Making the TCR library involved RNA that had been extracted from PBMCs. This sample was taken from a study of regulatory T cells in long-lasting Graves disease. V was clipped by 6 bases and J by 8 bases, with 13 bases between them. CDR3 length: 11 residues. The germline V gene encodes CDR1 DFQATT and CDR2 SNEGSKA (reference sequence). TCR beta libraries were built with iRepertoire HTBI primers and Arm-PCR of CDR3 regions. MiXCR, applied by TCRdb to the multiplex PCR reads, yields one record per CDR3 protein. The data show around 240,000 distinct CDR3 sequences, with 15% to 20% seen just once and 14% held by the top ten. The same specimen was also included in a second study, on T cells in Graves' hyperthyroidism and ophthalmopathy. That study adds: HTBI primers drove first-round RT-PCR of the TCR CDR3.

This TCR was recovered from a woman younger than 45 with Graves disease. Sample: peripheral blood mononuclear cells (PBMCs), taken at new diagnosis, from a patient treated with antithyroid drugs. The V gene is TRBV20-1, the J gene TRBJ1-2; tentatively, D is TRBD1 (5 bases). As DNA, the CDR3 is TGCAGTGCGGGAGGGGCGGAAGGCTACACCTTC. Translated: CSAGGAEGYTF.